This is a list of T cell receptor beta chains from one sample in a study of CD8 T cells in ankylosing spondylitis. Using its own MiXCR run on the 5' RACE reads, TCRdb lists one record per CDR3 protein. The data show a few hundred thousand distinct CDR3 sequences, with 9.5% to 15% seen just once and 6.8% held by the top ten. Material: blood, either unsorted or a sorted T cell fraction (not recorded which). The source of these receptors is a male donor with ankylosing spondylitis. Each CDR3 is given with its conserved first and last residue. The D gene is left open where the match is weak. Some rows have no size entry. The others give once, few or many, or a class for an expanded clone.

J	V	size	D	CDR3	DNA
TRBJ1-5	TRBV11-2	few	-	CASSVLYQPQHF	TGTGCCAGCAGCGTACTGTATCAGCCCCAGCATTTT
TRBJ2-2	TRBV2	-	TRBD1	CASSVRGRGTGELFF	TGTGCCAGCAGTGTTAGGGGGCGCGGGACCGGGGAGCTGTTTTTT
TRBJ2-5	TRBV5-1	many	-	CASSLGGAEETQYF	TGCGCCAGCAGCTTGGGTGGCGCAGAAGAGACCCAGTACTTC
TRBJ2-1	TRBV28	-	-	CASSSLPDNEQFF	TGTGCCAGCAGTTCGTTGCCGGATAATGAGCAGTTCTTC
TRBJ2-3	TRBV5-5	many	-	CASSLLEGGTDTQYF	TGTGCCAGCAGCTTGCTGGAGGGGGGCACAGATACGCAGTATTTT
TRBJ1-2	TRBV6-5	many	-	CASSRQGHGYTF	TGTGCCAGCAGCCGCCAGGGTCATGGCTACACCTTC
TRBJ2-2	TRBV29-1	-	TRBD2	CSVGGRGNTGELFF	TGCAGCGTTGGCGGGAGGGGGAACACCGGGGAGCTGTTTTTT
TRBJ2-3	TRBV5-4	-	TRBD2	CASSSLLLAGGRSTDTQYF	TGTGCCAGCAGCTCTCTACTGTTGGCGGGAGGGCGGAGCACAGATACGCAGTATTTT
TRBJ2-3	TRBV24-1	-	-	CATVSSTDTQYF	TGTGCCACCGTCAGTAGCACAGATACGCAGTATTTT
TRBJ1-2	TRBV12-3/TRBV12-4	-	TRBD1	CASSPTGPYGYTF	TGTGCCAGCAGCCCGACAGGGCCCTATGGCTACACCTTC
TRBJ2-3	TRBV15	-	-	CATSRDRGWTDTQYF	TGTGCCACCAGCAGAGATCGGGGGTGGACAGATACGCAGTATTTT
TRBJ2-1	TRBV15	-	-	CATSRDIDSYNEQFF	TGTGCCACCAGCAGAGATATCGACTCCTACAATGAGCAGTTCTTC
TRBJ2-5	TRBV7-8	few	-	CASTSKSPLSGQETQYF	TGTGCCAGCACCTCCAAAAGCCCCCTTAGCGGCCAAGAGACCCAGTACTTC
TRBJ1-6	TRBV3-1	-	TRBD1	CASSQGGQGDSPLHF	TGTGCCAGCAGCCAAGGGGGGCAGGGGGACTCACCCCTCCACTTT
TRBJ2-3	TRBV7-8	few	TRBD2	CASSLPLAASTDTQYF	TGTGCCAGCAGCTTACCCCTAGCGGCTAGCACAGATACGCAGTATTTT
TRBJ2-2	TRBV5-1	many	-	CASSLGTAYTGELFF	TGCGCCAGCAGCTTGGGGACAGCCTACACCGGGGAGCTGTTTTTT
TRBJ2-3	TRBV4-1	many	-	CATAKVGQLGTDTQYF	TGCGCCACCGCAAAAGTTGGGCAGTTGGGCACAGATACGCAGTATTTT
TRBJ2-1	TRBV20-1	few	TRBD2	CSSLAGGDEQFF	TGCAGTTCATTAGCGGGAGGCGATGAGCAGTTCTTC
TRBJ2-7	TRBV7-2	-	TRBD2	CASSLERGGLEQYF	TGTGCCAGCAGCTTGGAAAGGGGAGGGCTCGAGCAGTACTTC
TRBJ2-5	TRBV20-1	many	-	CSAREPTGQETQYF	TGCAGTGCTAGAGAACCCACGGGGCAAGAGACCCAGTACTTC
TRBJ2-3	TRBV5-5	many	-	CASTWTADTQYF	TGTGCCAGCACCTGGACCGCAGATACGCAGTATTTT
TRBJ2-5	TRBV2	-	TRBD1	CASSEADPGQGEETQYF	TGTGCCAGCAGTGAAGCTGATCCCGGACAGGGGGAAGAGACCCAGTACTTC
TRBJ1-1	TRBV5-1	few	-	CASSFAWNTEAFF	TGCGCCAGCAGCTTCGCTTGGAACACTGAAGCTTTCTTT
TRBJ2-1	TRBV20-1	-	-	CSAPRGIGGEQFF	TGCAGTGCCCCGCGTGGGATCGGTGGGGAGCAGTTCTTC
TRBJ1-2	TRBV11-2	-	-	CASSLDVGFDGYTF	TGTGCCAGCAGCTTAGATGTAGGATTTGATGGCTACACCTTC
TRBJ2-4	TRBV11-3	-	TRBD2	CASSSRAGDGIQYF	TGTGCCAGCAGCTCACGGGCGGGAGATGGCATTCAGTACTTC
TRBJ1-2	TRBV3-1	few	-	CASSQDGGFYGYTF	TGTGCCAGCAGCCAAGATGGGGGTTTCTATGGCTACACCTTC
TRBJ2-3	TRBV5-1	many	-	CASSPTGGSDTQYF	TGCGCCAGCAGCCCGACCGGGGGCTCAGATACGCAGTATTTT
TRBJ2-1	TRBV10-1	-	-	CASSQLATLGYEQFF	TGCGCCAGCAGTCAACTAGCTACCCTAGGTTATGAGCAGTTCTTC
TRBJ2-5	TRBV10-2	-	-	CASSDRGLTQYF	TGCGCCAGCAGTGACAGGGGCCTGACCCAGTACTTC